A selection of T cell receptor beta chains follows, all from one sample in a study of T cells in Graves' hyperthyroidism and ophthalmopathy. Via MiXCR, TCRdb re-called the multiplex PCR reads, giving one row per CDR3 protein. The table has more than 450,000 distinct CDR3 sequences, 14% seen once. Sample: blood. Receptor source: a middle-aged woman with Graves' hyperthyroidism. CDR3s include the opening cysteine and the closing phenylalanine or tryptophan. D genes are given only for firm matches. For some rows the clone size is stated as once, few or many, or as a class when expanded; others skip it.

j_call clone_size v_call d_call cdr3_nt cdr3_aa
TRBJ2-1 many TRBV6-1 NA TGTGCCAGCCAGCAGGAGGACTCCTACAATGAGCAGTTCTTC CASQQEDSYNEQFF
TRBJ1-1 few TRBV11-2 NA TGTGCCAGCAGCTTAGTTGAGGGGGGCAACACTGAAGCTTTCTTT CASSLVEGGNTEAFF
TRBJ2-1 few TRBV7-9 NA TGTGCCAGCAGCTTAGCGTTCGGGGTGTACAATGAGCAGTTCTTC CASSLAFGVYNEQFF
TRBJ2-2 few TRBV2 TRBD1 TGTGCCAGCAGGGAATTACAGGGGTCGAACACCGGGGAGCTGTTTTTT CASRELQGSNTGELFF
TRBJ1-1 many TRBV11-2 TRBD1 TGTGCCAGCAGCTTAGGGACAGGGTGGAACACTGAAGCTTTCTTT CASSLGTGWNTEAFF
TRBJ2-1 NA TRBV15 TRBD2 TGTGCCACCAGCAGAGCCCGGACTAGCGGGAAATTTTACAATGAGCAGTTCTTC CATSRARTSGKFYNEQFF
TRBJ2-3 few TRBV11-2 NA TGTGCCAGCAGCTTAGGAGGGTGGGCAGGGGCCACAGATACGCAGTATTTT CASSLGGWAGATDTQYF
TRBJ2-1 few TRBV3-1 TRBD2 TGTGCCAGCAGCCAAGACCCTTGGACTAGCGGAAACAATGAGCAGTTCTTC CASSQDPWTSGNNEQFF
TRBJ1-2 NA TRBV7-2 NA TGTGCCAGCAGCTTAGCTCCAGGGGCGAAGACTAACTATGGCTACACCTTC CASSLAPGAKTNYGYTF
TRBJ2-3 many TRBV7-9 TRBD2 TGTGCCAGCAGCTTGGGGGTTGGGACTAGCGCCACAGATACGCAGTATTTT CASSLGVGTSATDTQYF
TRBJ2-7 many TRBV2 TRBD2 TGTGCCAGCCGACCTCAGCGGGAGGTTTACGAGCAGTACTTC CASRPQREVYEQYF
TRBJ2-1 once TRBV11-3 NA TGTGCCAGCAGCTTAGTTGCGGGGAAGGGGAACAATGAGCAGTTCTTC CASSLVAGKGNNEQFF
TRBJ1-2 many TRBV7-2 TRBD1 TGTGCCAGCAGCTTAGCGGCACAGGGGAACTATGGCTACACCTTC CASSLAAQGNYGYTF
TRBJ2-2 few TRBV27 NA TGTGCCAGCATTGGCGCCGGGGAGCTGTTTTTT CASIGAGELFF
TRBJ1-5 few TRBV18 NA TGTGCCAGCTCACCCCCGGGGGGGGTCGTGAATCAGCCCCAGCATTTT CASSPPGGVVNQPQHF
TRBJ1-1 many TRBV28 NA TGTGCCAGCAGTTTATACGCGGGGGCGGGGGTCACTGAAGCTTTCTTT CASSLYAGAGVTEAFF
TRBJ2-3 few TRBV5-1 NA TGCGCCAGCAGCTTGAGAGGAGCCACAGATACGCAGTATTTT CASSLRGATDTQYF
TRBJ2-7 many TRBV7-9 NA TGTGCCAGCAGCTTAGAGAGAGGTTCGGGTCACGAGCAGTACTTC CASSLERGSGHEQYF
TRBJ2-7 many TRBV5-6 TRBD2 TGTGCCAGCAGCTGGGGACTAGCGGGAGTCGAGCAGTACTTC CASSWGLAGVEQYF
TRBJ2-5 NA TRBV14 NA TGTGCCAGCAGCCAAGCGTCCGTATTCCAAGAGACCCAGTACTTC CASSQASVFQETQYF
TRBJ2-7 many TRBV2 TRBD1 TGTGCCAGCAGCTACAGGGGCCCTTCCTACGAGCAGTACTTC CASSYRGPSYEQYF
TRBJ2-7 many TRBV3-1 TRBD2 TGTGCCAGCAGCCATCACCCTCGAGCGGGGGCACTTCGCTACGAGCAGTACTTC CASSHHPRAGALRYEQYF
TRBJ1-1 NA TRBV5-1 TRBD1 TGCGCCAGCAGCTTGGAGTCGGGACAGGTGAAGGGGACTGAAGCTTTCTTT CASSLESGQVKGTEAFF
TRBJ2-1 many TRBV10-3 TRBD2 TGTGCCATCAGTGAGTCGGGACTAGCCCTCAATGAGCAGTTCTTC CAISESGLALNEQFF
TRBJ1-2 few TRBV27 NA TGTGCCAGCAGTTTATTGGCAGGGAACTATGGCTACACCTTC CASSLLAGNYGYTF
TRBJ1-2 many TRBV10-3 TRBD1 TGTGCCATCAGTGACCACTCCCGGGACAGGGGTGATATAACCTATGGCTACACCTTC CAISDHSRDRGDITYGYTF
TRBJ2-2 many TRBV28 NA TGTGCCAGCACCCGGACAGTCAGGAACACCGGGGAGCTGTTTTTT CASTRTVRNTGELFF
TRBJ2-5 few TRBV18 NA TGTGCCAGCTCACCACGTATCGAGAACAACCAAGAGACCCAGTACTTC CASSPRIENNQETQYF
TRBJ1-2 many TRBV20-1 NA TGCAGTGCTAGTGAGGGCGTAGGCTATGGCTACACCTTC CSASEGVGYGYTF
TRBJ2-1 many TRBV5-1 TRBD2 TGCGCCAGCAGCTTAAGAGGTACTAGCGGGAGTGGGAATGAGCAGTTCTTC CASSLRGTSGSGNEQFF
TRBJ1-1 NA TRBV27 NA TGTGCCAGCAGTCCTACGGGGCCGGGCCTACACCTCATGAACACTGAAGCTTTCTTT CASSPTGPGLHLMNTEAFF
TRBJ2-5 many TRBV20-1 NA TGCAGTGCTAGATTGGTGCGGGCAGAGACCCAGTACTTC CSARLVRAETQYF
TRBJ2-5 many TRBV7-2 TRBD2 TGTGCCAGCAGCTTAGGTCCTAGCGGGAGTAATCAAGAGACCCAGTACTTC CASSLGPSGSNQETQYF
TRBJ2-5 few TRBV4-1 TRBD2 TGCGCCAGCAGCCCCGGGGGGGCTCTGGAAGAGACCCAGTACTTC CASSPGGALEETQYF
TRBJ1-2 many TRBV11-2 TRBD1 TGTGCCAGCAGGGTAGGGACAGGGGCCATTGGCTACACCTTC CASRVGTGAIGYTF
TRBJ2-7 NA TRBV20-1 TRBD1 TGCAGTGCTACAGGACAGGGGGACTACGAGCAGTACTTC CSATGQGDYEQYF
TRBJ2-1 few TRBV3-1 TRBD2 TGTGCCAGCAGCCAAGAAGCGGGGAACGTGATCTTTGAGCAGTTCTTC CASSQEAGNVIFEQFF
TRBJ1-1 NA TRBV5-6 NA TGTGCCAGCAGCTCCAGAGATGGCATGAAAGATGCTGAAGCTTTCTTT CASSSRDGMKDAEAFF
TRBJ1-2 NA TRBV20-1 NA TGCAGCCTCCGGGGCCTAGGGACTTATGGCTACACCTTC CSLRGLGTYGYTF
TRBJ2-7 many TRBV2 NA TGTGCCAGCGGGAGGGGGGCCAACGAGCAGTACTTC CASGRGANEQYF
TRBJ2-1 many TRBV5-1 TRBD2 TGCGCCAGCAGTGTAGCGGGAGATGCGTTTGATGAGCAGTTCTTC CASSVAGDAFDEQFF
TRBJ2-4 many TRBV13 NA TGTGCCAGCAGCTTAAGGGGCGGCCCCAAAAACATTCAGTACTTC CASSLRGGPKNIQYF
TRBJ1-1 NA TRBV2 NA TGTGCCAGCAGTGAAGCCTGGAAGGGGGGCGCAGACACTGAAGCTTTCTTT CASSEAWKGGADTEAFF
TRBJ2-1 few TRBV28 TRBD1 TGTGCCAGCAGTTTGATGCGGACAGGAGGTCATGAGCAGTTCTTC CASSLMRTGGHEQFF
TRBJ1-3 few TRBV7-2 TRBD1 TGTGCCAGCAGCCAATGGACAGGGGTAGTCTCTGGAAACACCATATATTTT CASSQWTGVVSGNTIYF
TRBJ1-3 many TRBV11-2 NA TGTGCCAGCAGCAGCCGGGACGGGGTTCTCTCTGGAAACACCATATATTTT CASSSRDGVLSGNTIYF
TRBJ2-3 NA TRBV4-1 NA TGCGCCAGCAGCCAAGGGAACGTTGGCACAGATACGCAGTATTTT CASSQGNVGTDTQYF
TRBJ1-1 few TRBV7-8 NA TGTGCCAGCAGCTTAGAAGGACCCACTGGAGCTTTCTTT CASSLEGPTGAFF
TRBJ1-1 many TRBV7-2 TRBD1 TGTGCCAGCAGCTTACAGGGGGCCCCTGAAGCTTTCTTT CASSLQGAPEAFF
TRBJ1-1 NA TRBV29-1 NA TGCAGCGTTATCGACGGGGGCGAAGCTTTCTTT CSVIDGGEAFF
TRBJ2-3 many TRBV15 TRBD2 TGTGCCACCAGCACGGGACTACCGATCACAGATACGCAGTATTTT CATSTGLPITDTQYF
TRBJ1-5 many TRBV7-9 NA TGTGCCAGCAGCTTTGGGGAGAATAGCAATCAGCCCCAGCATTTT CASSFGENSNQPQHF
TRBJ2-1 NA TRBV7-3 TRBD2 TGTGCCAGCAGCTTAGGAGGTCTAGCGGAGGGTAATGAGCAGTTCTTC CASSLGGLAEGNEQFF
TRBJ2-2 many TRBV7-8 TRBD2 TGTGCCAGCAGCTTAGTCGTGGGACTAGCCACCGGGGAGCTGTTTTTT CASSLVVGLATGELFF
TRBJ1-4 few TRBV7-6 TRBD1 TGTGCCAGCAGCACGACGGGACAGTCTAATGAAAAACTGTTTTTT CASSTTGQSNEKLFF
TRBJ2-3 many TRBV28 TRBD2 TGTGCCAGCAGTTTGGGGGGGAGTCCAGATACGCAGTATTTT CASSLGGSPDTQYF
TRBJ1-5 many TRBV11-2 TRBD1 TGTGCCAGCAGCGGACAGGCGGATCAGCCCCAGCATTTT CASSGQADQPQHF
TRBJ2-5 many TRBV5-1 TRBD2 TGCGCCAGCAGCTTGGCCTGGGCTAGCGGGAGCGAGACCCAGTACTTC CASSLAWASGSETQYF
TRBJ1-5 few TRBV10-2 NA TGCGCCAGCAGTGAGTCCTACGCAGATAGCAATCAGCCCCAGCATTTT CASSESYADSNQPQHF
TRBJ2-7 NA TRBV3-1 TRBD2 TGTGCCAGCAGCCAAGTAGGTGGGACTAGCGGAAATCTCTACGAGCAGTACTTC CASSQVGGTSGNLYEQYF